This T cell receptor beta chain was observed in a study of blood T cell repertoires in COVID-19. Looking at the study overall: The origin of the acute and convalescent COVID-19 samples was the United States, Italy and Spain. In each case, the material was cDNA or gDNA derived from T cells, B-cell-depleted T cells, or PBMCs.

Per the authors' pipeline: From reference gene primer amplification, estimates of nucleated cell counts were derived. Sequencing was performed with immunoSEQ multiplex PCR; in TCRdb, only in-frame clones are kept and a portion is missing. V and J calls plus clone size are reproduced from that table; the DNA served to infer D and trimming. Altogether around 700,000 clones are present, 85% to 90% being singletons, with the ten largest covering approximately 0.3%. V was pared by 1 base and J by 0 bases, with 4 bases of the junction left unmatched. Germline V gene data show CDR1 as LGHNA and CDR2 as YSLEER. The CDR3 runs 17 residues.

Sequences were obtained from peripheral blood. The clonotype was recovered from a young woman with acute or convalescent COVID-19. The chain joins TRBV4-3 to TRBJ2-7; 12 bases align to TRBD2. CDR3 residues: CASSQATSGGPSYEQYF. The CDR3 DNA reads TGCGCCAGCAGCCAAGCGACTAGCGGGGGACCCTCCTACGAGCAGTACTTC.